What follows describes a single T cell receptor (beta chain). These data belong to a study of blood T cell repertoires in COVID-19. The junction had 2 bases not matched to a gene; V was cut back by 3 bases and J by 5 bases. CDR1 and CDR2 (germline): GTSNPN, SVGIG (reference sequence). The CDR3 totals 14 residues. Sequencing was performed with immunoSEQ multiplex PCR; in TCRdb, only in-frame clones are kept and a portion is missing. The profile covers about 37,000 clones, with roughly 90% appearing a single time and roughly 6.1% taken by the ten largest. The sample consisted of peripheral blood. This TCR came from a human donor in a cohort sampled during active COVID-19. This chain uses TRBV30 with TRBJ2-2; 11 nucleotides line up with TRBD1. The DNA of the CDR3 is TGTGCCTGGAGGGGACAGGGGGGGACCGGGGAGCTGTTTTTT. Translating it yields CAWRGQGGTGELFF.